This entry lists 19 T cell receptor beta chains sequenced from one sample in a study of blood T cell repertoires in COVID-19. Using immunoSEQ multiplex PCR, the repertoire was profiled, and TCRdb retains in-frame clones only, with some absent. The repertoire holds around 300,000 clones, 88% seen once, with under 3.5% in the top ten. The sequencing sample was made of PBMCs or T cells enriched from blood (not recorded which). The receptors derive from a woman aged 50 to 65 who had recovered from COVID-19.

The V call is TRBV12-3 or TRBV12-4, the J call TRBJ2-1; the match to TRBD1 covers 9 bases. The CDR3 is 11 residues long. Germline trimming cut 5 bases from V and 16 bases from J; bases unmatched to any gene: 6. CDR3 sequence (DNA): TGTGCCAGCAGTCTCCGGGACAGGGTATTCTTC. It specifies CASSLRDRVFF.

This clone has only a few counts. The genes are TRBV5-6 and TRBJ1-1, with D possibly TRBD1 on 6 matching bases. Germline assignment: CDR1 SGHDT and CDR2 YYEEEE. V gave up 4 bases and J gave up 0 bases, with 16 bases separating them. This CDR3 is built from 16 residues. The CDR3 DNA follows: TGTGCCAGCAGCAGCCCGACAGGAGTACTGAACACTGAAGCTTTCTTT. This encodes CASSSPTGVLNTEAFF.

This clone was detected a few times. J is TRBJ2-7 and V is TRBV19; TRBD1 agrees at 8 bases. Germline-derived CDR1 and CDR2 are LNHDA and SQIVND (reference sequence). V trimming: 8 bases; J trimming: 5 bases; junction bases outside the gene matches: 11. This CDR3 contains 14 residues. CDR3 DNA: TGTGCCAGTCATGGACAGGGAAGCGGCGACGAGCAGTACTTC. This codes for CASHGQGSGDEQYF.

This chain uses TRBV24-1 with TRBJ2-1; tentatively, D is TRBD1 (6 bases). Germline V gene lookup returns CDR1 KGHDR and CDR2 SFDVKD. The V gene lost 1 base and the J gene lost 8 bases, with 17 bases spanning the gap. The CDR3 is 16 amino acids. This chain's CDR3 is CATSDFAGARVDEQFF. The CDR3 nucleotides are TGTGCCACCAGTGATTTTGCAGGGGCCCGTGTGGATGAGCAGTTCTTC.

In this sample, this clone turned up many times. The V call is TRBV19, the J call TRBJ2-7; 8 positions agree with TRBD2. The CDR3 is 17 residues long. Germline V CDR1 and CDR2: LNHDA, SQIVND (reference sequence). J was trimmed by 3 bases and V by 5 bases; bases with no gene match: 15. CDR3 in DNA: TGTGCCAGTAGTGACACAATAAGAAGCGGGAGAGTCTACGAGCAGTACTTC. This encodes CASSDTIRSGRVYEQYF. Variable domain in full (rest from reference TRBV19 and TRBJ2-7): DGGITQSPKYLFRKEGQNVTLSCEQNLNHDAMYWYRQDPGQGLRLIYYSQIVNDFQKGDIAEGYSVSREKKESFPLTVTSAQKNPTAFYLCASSDTIRSGRVYEQYFGPGTRLTVT.

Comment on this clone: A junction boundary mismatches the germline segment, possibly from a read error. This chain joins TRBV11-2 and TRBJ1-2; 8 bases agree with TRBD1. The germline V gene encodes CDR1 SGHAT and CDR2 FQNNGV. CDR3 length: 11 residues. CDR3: CASSLDRVELF. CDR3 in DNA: TGTGCCAGCAGCTTGGACAGGGTCGAATTATTC.

In DNA, the CDR3 is TGTGCCAGCAGCCGACAGAGCGACAATGAGCAGTTCTTC. This encodes CASSRQSDNEQFF. The rearrangement joins TRBV5-4 to TRBJ2-1; the D gene is possibly TRBD1 (5 bases). Trimming took off 4 bases at V and 5 bases at J, with 10 bases between the two ends. The CDR3 length is 13 residues. Germline CDR1 reads SGHNT; CDR2 reads YYREEE (reference sequence).

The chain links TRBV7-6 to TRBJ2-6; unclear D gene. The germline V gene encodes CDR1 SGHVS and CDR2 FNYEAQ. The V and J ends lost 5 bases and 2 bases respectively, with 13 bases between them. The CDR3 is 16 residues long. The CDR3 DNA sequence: TGTGCCAGCAGCATTTCACCTTTAGCTGGGGCCAACGTCCTGACTTTC. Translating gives CASSISPLAGANVLTF.

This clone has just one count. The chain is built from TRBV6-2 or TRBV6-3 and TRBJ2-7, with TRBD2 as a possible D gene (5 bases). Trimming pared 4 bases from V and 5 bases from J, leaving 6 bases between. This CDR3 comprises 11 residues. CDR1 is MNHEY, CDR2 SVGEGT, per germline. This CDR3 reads CASSSGNEQYF. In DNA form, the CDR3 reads TGTGCCAGCAGTTCGGGAAACGAGCAGTACTTC.

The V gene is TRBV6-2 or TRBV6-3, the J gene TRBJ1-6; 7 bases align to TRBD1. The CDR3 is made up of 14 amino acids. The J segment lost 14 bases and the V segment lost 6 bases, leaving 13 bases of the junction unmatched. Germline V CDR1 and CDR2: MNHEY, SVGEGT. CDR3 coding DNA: TGTGCCAGCAGCCGGGACAGCGGTCCTTGGGCCCTCCACTTT. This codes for CASSRDSGPWALHF.

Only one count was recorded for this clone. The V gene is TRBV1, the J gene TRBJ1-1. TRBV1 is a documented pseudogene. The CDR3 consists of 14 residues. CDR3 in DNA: TGCACCAGCAGCCAACCCCGAGGCCCTGGTGAAGCTTTCTTT. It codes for CTSSQPRGPGEAFF.

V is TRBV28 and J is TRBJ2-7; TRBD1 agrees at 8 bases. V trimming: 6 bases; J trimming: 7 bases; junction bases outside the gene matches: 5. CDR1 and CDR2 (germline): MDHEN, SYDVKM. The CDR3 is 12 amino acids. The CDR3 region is CASSLRTGEQYF. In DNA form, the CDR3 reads TGTGCCAGCAGCCTAAGGACAGGGGAGCAGTACTTC.

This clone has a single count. The CDR3 spells CASSPWGQSGNTEAFF. CDR3 coding DNA: TGTGCCAGTAGTCCTTGGGGACAGTCCGGGAACACTGAAGCTTTCTTT. The chain couples TRBV19 to TRBJ1-1; 7 nucleotides agree with TRBD1. V trimming: 5 bases; J trimming: 1 base; junction bases outside the gene matches: 10. The CDR3 is made up of 16 amino acids. The V gene's germline CDR1 is LNHDA and CDR2 SQIVND (reference sequence).

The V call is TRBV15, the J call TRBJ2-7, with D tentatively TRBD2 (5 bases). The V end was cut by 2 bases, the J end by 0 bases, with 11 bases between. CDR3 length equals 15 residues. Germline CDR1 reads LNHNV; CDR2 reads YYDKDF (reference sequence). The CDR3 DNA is TGTGCCACCAGCAGACCCCCCGCGGGCTCCTACGAGCAGTACTTC. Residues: CATSRPPAGSYEQYF.

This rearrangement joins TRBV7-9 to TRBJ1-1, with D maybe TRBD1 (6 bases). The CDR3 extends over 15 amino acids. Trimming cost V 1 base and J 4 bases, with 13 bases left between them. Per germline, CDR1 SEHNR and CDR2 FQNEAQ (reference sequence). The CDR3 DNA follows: TGTGCCAGCAGCTTAGAAAGGACAGCCGTCACTGAAGCTTTCTTT. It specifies CASSLERTAVTEAFF.

The CDR3 sequence: CASSKQDSYEQYF. For the CDR3, the DNA is TGTGCCAGCAGCAAACAGGATTCCTACGAGCAGTACTTC. The chain combines TRBV11-2 with TRBJ2-7; possible D gene TRBD1, 5 bases. Trimming left V 5 bases short and J 1 base short, with 9 bases between. There are 13 residues in the CDR3. CDR1 and CDR2 (germline): SGHAT, FQNNGV. Supplemented by reference TRBV11-2 and TRBJ2-7, the full variable domain reads EAGVAQSPRYKIIEKRQSVAFWCNPISGHATLYWYQQILGQGPKLLIQFQNNGVVDDSQLPKDRFSAERLKGVDSTLKIQPAKLEDSAVYLCASSKQDSYEQYFGPGTRLTVT.

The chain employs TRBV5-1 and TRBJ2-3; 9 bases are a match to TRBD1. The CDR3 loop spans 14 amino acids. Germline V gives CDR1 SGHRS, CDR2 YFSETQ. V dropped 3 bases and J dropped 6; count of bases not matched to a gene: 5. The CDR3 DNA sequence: TGCGCCAGCAGCTCCGGGACAGGGTATGATACGCAGTATTTT. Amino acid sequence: CASSSGTGYDTQYF. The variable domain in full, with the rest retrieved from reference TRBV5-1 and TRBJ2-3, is KAGVTQTPRYLIKTRGQQVTLSCSPISGHRSVSWYQQTPGQGLQFLFEYFSETQRNKGNFPGRFSGRQFSNSRSEMNVSTLELGDSALYLCASSSGTGYDTQYFGPGTRLTVL.

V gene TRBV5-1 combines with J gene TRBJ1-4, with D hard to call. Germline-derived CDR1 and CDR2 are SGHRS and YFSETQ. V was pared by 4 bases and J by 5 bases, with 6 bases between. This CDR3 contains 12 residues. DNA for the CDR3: TGCGCCAGCAGCGCGCAAAATGAAAAACTGTTTTTT. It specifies CASSAQNEKLFF. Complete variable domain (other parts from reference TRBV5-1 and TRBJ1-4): KAGVTQTPRYLIKTRGQQVTLSCSPISGHRSVSWYQQTPGQGLQFLFEYFSETQRNKGNFPGRFSGRQFSNSRSEMNVSTLELGDSALYLCASSAQNEKLFFGSGTQLSVL.

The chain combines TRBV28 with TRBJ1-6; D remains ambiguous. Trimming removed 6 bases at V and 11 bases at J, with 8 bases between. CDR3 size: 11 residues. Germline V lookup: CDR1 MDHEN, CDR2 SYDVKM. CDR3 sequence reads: CASSHEPPLHF. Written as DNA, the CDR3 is TGTGCCAGCAGCCACGAGCCACCCCTCCACTTT.